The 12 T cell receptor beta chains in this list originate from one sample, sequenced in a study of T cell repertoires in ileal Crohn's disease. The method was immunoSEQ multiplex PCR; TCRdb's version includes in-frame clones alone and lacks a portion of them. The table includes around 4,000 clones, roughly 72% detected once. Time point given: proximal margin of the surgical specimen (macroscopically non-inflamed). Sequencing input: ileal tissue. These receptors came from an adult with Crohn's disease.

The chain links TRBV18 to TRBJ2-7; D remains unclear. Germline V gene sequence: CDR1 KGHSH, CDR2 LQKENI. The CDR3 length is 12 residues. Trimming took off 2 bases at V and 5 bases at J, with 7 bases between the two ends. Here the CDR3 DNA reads TGTGCCAGCTCACCAAAAAGCGACGAGCAGTACTTC. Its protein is CASSPKSDEQYF.

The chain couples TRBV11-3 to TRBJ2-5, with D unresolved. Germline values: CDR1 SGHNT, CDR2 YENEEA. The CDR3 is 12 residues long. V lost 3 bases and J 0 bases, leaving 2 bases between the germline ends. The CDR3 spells CASSFNQETQYF. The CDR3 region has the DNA TGTGCCAGCAGCTTTAACCAAGAGACCCAGTACTTC.

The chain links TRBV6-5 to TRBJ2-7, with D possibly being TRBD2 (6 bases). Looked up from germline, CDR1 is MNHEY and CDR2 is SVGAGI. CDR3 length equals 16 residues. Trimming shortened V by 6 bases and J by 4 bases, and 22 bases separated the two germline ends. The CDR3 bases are TGTGCCAGCAGCTACCGAGGAGCTACTAGCCATTACGAGCAGTACTTC. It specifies CASSYRGATSHYEQYF.

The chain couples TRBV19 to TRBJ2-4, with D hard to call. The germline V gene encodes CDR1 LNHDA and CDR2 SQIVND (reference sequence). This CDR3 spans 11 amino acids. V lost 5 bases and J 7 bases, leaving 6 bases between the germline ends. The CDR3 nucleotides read TGTGCCAGTAGTCTGCGGAACATTCAGTACTTC. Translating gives CASSLRNIQYF.

As DNA, the CDR3 is TGCGCCAGCAGCTTCGGGGCATCGAAAGAGACCCAGTACTTC. Its translation: CASSFGASKETQYF. The chain combines TRBV5-1 with TRBJ2-5; tentatively, D is TRBD1 or TRBD2 (5 bases each). CDR1 is SGHRS, CDR2 YFSETQ, per germline. Trimming removed 2 bases from V and 3 bases from J, with 11 bases in between. CDR3 length: 14 amino acids.

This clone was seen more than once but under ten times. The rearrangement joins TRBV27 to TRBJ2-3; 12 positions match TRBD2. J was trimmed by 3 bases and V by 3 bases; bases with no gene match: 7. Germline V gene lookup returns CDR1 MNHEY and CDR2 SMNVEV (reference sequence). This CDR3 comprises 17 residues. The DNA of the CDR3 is TGTGCCAGCAGTTTTTTGACTAGCGGGGGTGCAACAGATACGCAGTATTTT. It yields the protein CASSFLTSGGATDTQYF.

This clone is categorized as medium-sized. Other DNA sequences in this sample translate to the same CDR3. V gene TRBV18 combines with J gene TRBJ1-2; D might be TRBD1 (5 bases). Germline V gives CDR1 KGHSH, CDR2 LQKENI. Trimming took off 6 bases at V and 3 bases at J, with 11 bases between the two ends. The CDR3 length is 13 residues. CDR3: CASSPGGDYGYTF. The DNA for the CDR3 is TGTGCCAGCTCCCCGGGGGGTGACTATGGCTACACCTTC. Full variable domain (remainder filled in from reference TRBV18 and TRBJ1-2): NAGVMQNPRHLVRRRGQEARLRCSPMKGHSHVYWYRQLPEEGLKFMVYLQKENIIDESGMPKERFSAEFPKEGPSILRIQQVVRGDSAAYFCASSPGGDYGYTFGSGTRLTVV.

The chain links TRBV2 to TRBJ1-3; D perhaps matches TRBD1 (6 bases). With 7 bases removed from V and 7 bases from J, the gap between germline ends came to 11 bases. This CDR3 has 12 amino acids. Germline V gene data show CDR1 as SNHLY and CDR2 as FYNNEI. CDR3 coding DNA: TGTGCCAGCAACACAGGGCGGAACACCATATATTTT. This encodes CASNTGRNTIYF.

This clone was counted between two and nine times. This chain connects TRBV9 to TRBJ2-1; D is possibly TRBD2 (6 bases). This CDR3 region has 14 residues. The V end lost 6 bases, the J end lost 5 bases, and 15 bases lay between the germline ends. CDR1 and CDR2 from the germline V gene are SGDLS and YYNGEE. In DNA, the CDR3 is TGTGCCAGCAATTCGGGGGACTTAGACAATGAGCAGTTCTTC. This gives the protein CASNSGDLDNEQFF.

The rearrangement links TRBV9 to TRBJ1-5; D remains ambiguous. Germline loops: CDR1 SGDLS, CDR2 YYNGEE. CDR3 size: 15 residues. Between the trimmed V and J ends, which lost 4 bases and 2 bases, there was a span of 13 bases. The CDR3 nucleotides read TGTGCCAGCAGCCCTCGGGGAATCGGCAATCAGCCCCAGCATTTT. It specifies CASSPRGIGNQPQHF.

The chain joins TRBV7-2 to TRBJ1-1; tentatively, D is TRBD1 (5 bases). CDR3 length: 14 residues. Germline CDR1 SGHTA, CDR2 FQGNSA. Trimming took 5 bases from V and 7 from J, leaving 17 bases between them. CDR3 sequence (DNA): TGTGCCAGCAGCCTGGTTCGGACAAACTATGAAGCTTTCTTT. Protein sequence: CASSLVRTNYEAFF.

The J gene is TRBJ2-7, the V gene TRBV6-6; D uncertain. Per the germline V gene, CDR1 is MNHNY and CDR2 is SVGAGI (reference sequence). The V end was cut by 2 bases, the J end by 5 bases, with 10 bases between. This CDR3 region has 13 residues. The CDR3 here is CASSYGQRNEQYF. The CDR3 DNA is TGTGCCAGCAGTTACGGGCAGAGGAACGAGCAGTACTTC.